The 26 T cell receptor beta chains listed next were all sequenced from one sample in a study of identical twins. MiXCR, applied by TCRdb to the 5' RACE reads, yields one record per CDR3 protein. The data show just under 550,000 distinct CDR3 sequences, roughly 15% seen once. This sample also belongs to another study, concerning yellow fever vaccine responses in identical twins.

The sample consisted of CD4+ T cells sorted from blood. These receptor sequences come from a woman aged 18 to 35 in good health.

The chain is built from TRBV5-1 and TRBJ2-5; D assignment may be TRBD1 or TRBD2 (6 bases each). The CDR3 loop spans 14 amino acids. Germline CDR1 SGHRS, CDR2 YFSETQ. V lost 4 bases and J lost 5, with 15 bases in between. In DNA, the CDR3 is TGCGCCAGCAGCAGAAACAGGGCGGGGGAGACCCAGTACTTC. Translating gives CASSRNRAGETQYF.

This clonotype was picked up many times. V and J are TRBV20-1 and TRBJ2-3, with 10 nucleotides matching TRBD2. CDR1 and CDR2 (germline): DFQATT, SNEGSKA (reference sequence). The CDR3 sequence is 15 residues long. Germline trimming cut 7 bases from V and 6 bases from J; bases unmatched to any gene: 13. This CDR3 reads CSGGDTSGKSDTQYF. DNA of the CDR3: TGCAGTGGGGGAGACACTAGCGGGAAATCGGATACGCAGTATTTT.

Many counts were recorded for this clonotype. V usage is TRBV29-1 and J usage is TRBJ1-4; D not resolved. The V end was cut by 4 bases, the J end by 0 bases, with 12 bases between. Germline CDR1 SQVTM, CDR2 ANQGSEA. This CDR3 is 15 amino acids long. The CDR3: CSVGSSTATNEKLFF. The DNA for the CDR3 is TGCAGCGTTGGTAGTTCTACGGCAACTAATGAAAAACTGTTTTTT.

The gene calls are TRBV6-1 and TRBJ2-2; D is undetermined. The germline V and J ends were trimmed by 7 bases and 7 bases, with 16 bases remaining between them. This CDR3 has 14 residues. Germline loops: CDR1 MNHNS, CDR2 SASEGT. The CDR3: CASTDDTLFGELFF. The CDR3 DNA reads as TGTGCCAGCACCGACGACACTTTGTTCGGGGAGCTGTTTTTT.

The sample holds a few counts of this clonotype. The V and J genes are TRBV12-3 or TRBV12-4 and TRBJ1-4, with 9 bases fitting TRBD1. Losses at the gene ends were 5 bases for V and 7 bases for J; bases not matched to a gene: 11. The CDR3 covers 16 residues. The CDR3 DNA follows: TGTGCCAGCAGTCAAAAGTCCGGGACAGGGATTGAAAAACTGTTTTTT. This sequence encodes CASSQKSGTGIEKLFF.

V is TRBV10-3 and J is TRBJ1-1, with unresolved D. V was pared by 5 bases and J by 4 bases, with 11 bases between. This CDR3 has 13 residues. CDR1 is ENHRY and CDR2 is SYGVKD in the germline V gene. The CDR3 DNA is TGTGCCATCAGTAGCCGGGGTGGCACTGAAGCTTTCTTT. This encodes CAISSRGGTEAFF.

This chain connects TRBV3-1 to TRBJ2-5; maybe TRBD1 (6 bases). Trimming stripped 1 base from V and 5 bases from J, with 11 bases between. Germline CDR1 and CDR2: LGHDT and YNNKEL (reference sequence). The CDR3 has 14 residues. CDR3 coding DNA: TGTGCCAGCAGCCAAGTCCAGGGGCTGGAGACCCAGTACTTC. Translating it yields CASSQVQGLETQYF.

Note on this clonotype: A junction boundary mismatches the germline segment, possibly from a read error. This chain links TRBV20-1 with TRBJ2-3; 9 nucleotides match TRBD2. This CDR3 has 17 residues. The germline gives CDR1 DFQATT, CDR2 SNEGSKA (reference sequence). The CDR3 DNA reads as TGCTGTGCTAGAGACTGGCGGGGGGGCGGAGGTCAGGATACGCAGTATTTT. Translated, it gives CCARDWRGGGGQDTQYF.

V is TRBV20-1 and J is TRBJ2-1; no reliable D call. The CDR3 covers 14 residues. Germline V lookup: CDR1 DFQATT, CDR2 SNEGSKA (reference sequence). Trimming took 0 bases from V and 6 from J, leaving 12 bases between them. CDR3 protein: CSARDRGWTNEQFF. The CDR3 coding sequence is TGCAGTGCTAGAGATCGTGGTTGGACCAATGAGCAGTTCTTC.

The chain has TRBV3-1 and TRBJ1-3, with D unresolved. Trimming removed 6 bases at V and 2 bases at J, with 8 bases between. This CDR3 region has 13 residues. Germline lookup yields CDR1 LGHDT and CDR2 YNNKEL (reference sequence). The CDR3 loop is CASSDTPGNTIYF. The CDR3 nucleotides read TGTGCCAGCAGTGATACCCCTGGAAACACCATATATTTT.

This clonotype was observed many times. The rearrangement links TRBV4-1 to TRBJ2-7; 10 bases agree with TRBD1. CDR1 and CDR2 (germline): MGHRA, YSYEKL. The junction had 6 bases not matched to a gene; V was cut back by 3 bases and J by 1 base. The CDR3 has 16 residues. CDR3 amino acids: CASSQSGQGVSYEQYF. The CDR3 nucleotides read TGCGCCAGCAGCCAGTCCGGACAGGGGGTTTCCTACGAGCAGTACTTC.

The chain's CDR3 is CSASRQEGYEQYF. The CDR3 DNA reads TGCAGTGCTAGTCGCCAGGAGGGTTACGAGCAGTACTTC. This rearrangement joins TRBV20-1 to TRBJ2-7; maybe TRBD2 (6 bases). The CDR3 consists of 13 residues. Germline V gives CDR1 DFQATT, CDR2 SNEGSKA (reference sequence). V shed 3 bases and J shed 4 bases, with 13 bases lying between them.

In this sample, this clonotype turned up a few times. The V and J genes are TRBV28 and TRBJ2-7, with 7 nucleotides matching TRBD2. The length of the CDR3 is 14 residues. Trimming removed 6 bases from V and 2 bases from J; junction bases left unmatched: 7. CDR1 and CDR2 from the germline V gene are MDHEN and SYDVKM. CDR3 in amino acids: CASRRDSGPYEQYF. The CDR3 DNA reads TGTGCCAGCAGGAGGGATAGCGGGCCCTACGAGCAGTACTTC.

The chain employs TRBV2 and TRBJ2-2; no firm D call. Germline CDR1 reads SNHLY; CDR2 reads FYNNEI. V was trimmed by 7 bases and J by 2 bases, leaving 11 bases between them. The length of the CDR3 is 14 residues. The chain's CDR3 is CASTQDGNTGELFF. The CDR3 nucleotides are TGTGCCAGCACCCAAGACGGAAACACCGGGGAGCTGTTTTTT.

This clonotype was recorded many times. The chain combines TRBV3-1 with TRBJ2-7; 8 nucleotides agree with TRBD2. The CDR3 runs to 15 residues. From germline, CDR1 is LGHDT and CDR2 YNNKEL (reference sequence). Germline trimming cut 3 bases from V and 2 bases from J; bases unmatched to any gene: 6. The CDR3 reads CASSHTSGTTYEQYF. CDR3 DNA sequence: TGTGCCAGCAGCCACACTAGCGGTACGACCTACGAGCAGTACTTC.

This clonotype has at least ten counts. The V call is TRBV14, the J call TRBJ1-6; D remains ambiguous. The length of the CDR3 is 16 residues. Trimming cost V 2 bases and J 7 bases, with 15 bases left between them. Per germline, CDR1 SGHDN and CDR2 FVKESK. CDR3 coding DNA: TGTGCCAGCAGCCAAAAGGACCCGGGTGGAAATTCACCCCTCCACTTT. Its translation: CASSQKDPGGNSPLHF.

Many counts were recorded for this clonotype. The genes are TRBV20-1 and TRBJ2-3; 7 bases fit TRBD2. Germline CDR1 and CDR2: DFQATT and SNEGSKA (reference sequence). The J segment lost 3 bases and the V segment lost 8 bases, leaving 14 bases of the junction unmatched. This CDR3 spans 15 amino acids. The CDR3 protein is CSTGDGGRGTDTQYF. For the CDR3, the DNA is TGCAGTACTGGAGATGGGGGGAGGGGTACAGATACGCAGTATTTT.

Only a few counts were recorded for this clonotype. This chain connects TRBV3-1 to TRBJ2-7; no reliable D call. The length of the CDR3 is 16 residues. V was cut by 0 bases and J by 2 bases, with 14 bases left in between. CDR1 and CDR2 (germline): LGHDT, YNNKEL (reference sequence). The DNA of the CDR3 is TGTGCCAGCAGCCAAGATCAGGCAGGACCCACCTACGAGCAGTACTTC. This encodes CASSQDQAGPTYEQYF.

In this sample, this clonotype turned up a few times. J is TRBJ1-3 and V is TRBV7-9, with D hard to call. Trimming cost V 2 bases and J 0 bases, with 5 bases left between them. The CDR3 loop spans 14 amino acids. Looked up from germline, CDR1 is SEHNR and CDR2 is FQNEAQ (reference sequence). The CDR3 coding sequence is TGTGCCAGCAGCTTATCCGTCTCTGGAAACACCATATATTTT. This codes for CASSLSVSGNTIYF.

This clonotype appeared a few times. This CDR3 is CSVERPGKVSYNEQFF. CDR3 in DNA: TGCAGCGTTGAACGCCCGGGAAAGGTCTCCTACAATGAGCAGTTCTTC. V gene TRBV29-1 combines with J gene TRBJ2-1; TRBD2 is a possible D gene (5 bases). Per germline, CDR1 SQVTM and CDR2 ANQGSEA. V lost 2 bases to trimming and J lost 0 bases, with 14 bases between them. CDR3 length equals 16 residues.

The rearrangement joins TRBV7-9 to TRBJ2-7; D remains ambiguous. The V end lost 4 bases, the J end lost 5 bases, and 15 bases lay between the germline ends. The V gene's germline CDR1 is SEHNR and CDR2 FQNEAQ (reference sequence). This CDR3 is built from 14 residues. This chain's CDR3 is CASSSRTDRDEQYF. The CDR3 coding sequence is TGTGCCAGCAGCTCTAGGACCGATCGGGACGAGCAGTACTTC.

This clonotype has more than one count but fewer than ten. The chain links TRBV15 to TRBJ2-2; D ambiguous. V dropped 1 base and J dropped 1 base, with 10 bases sitting between them. This CDR3 comprises 16 residues. Germline V gene lookup returns CDR1 LNHNV and CDR2 YYDKDF (reference sequence). CDR3 nucleotide sequence: TGTGCCACCAGCAGAGGCTTAGGCCAGAACACCGGGGAGCTGTTTTTT. This translates into CATSRGLGQNTGELFF.

The gene calls are TRBV20-1 and TRBJ1-1; no clear D gene. Deletions cut 4 bases from V and 8 bases from J, with 8 bases between. Germline V gene sequence: CDR1 DFQATT, CDR2 SNEGSKA (reference sequence). The length of the CDR3 is 10 residues. The CDR3 nucleotides are TGCAGTGCTAATCCTTCGGAAGCTTTCTTT. This sequence encodes CSANPSEAFF.

CDR3 protein: CASRIGQPYEQYF. CDR3 bases: TGTGCCAGCAGGATTGGACAACCCTACGAGCAGTACTTC. This rearrangement joins TRBV28 to TRBJ2-7; D perhaps matches TRBD1 (5 bases). This CDR3 has 13 amino acids. The germline gives CDR1 MDHEN, CDR2 SYDVKM. The ends were cut back, 6 bases at V and 2 bases at J, with 11 bases in the middle.

The gene calls are TRBV29-1 and TRBJ2-1; TRBD1 might be the D (5 bases). CDR3 length: 14 amino acids. Trimming cost V 8 bases and J 0 bases, with 14 bases left between them. The germline V gene has CDR1 SQVTM and CDR2 ANQGSEA. This CDR3 is CSYRGQSSYNEQFF. CDR3 coding DNA: TGCAGCTATCGAGGACAAAGCTCCTACAATGAGCAGTTCTTC.

V usage is TRBV12-3 or TRBV12-4 and J usage is TRBJ1-2; the D gene is possibly TRBD1 (5 bases). V lost 4 bases and J lost 5, with 8 bases in between. The CDR3 is 12 amino acids. The CDR3 loop is CASSWGVYGYTF. Here the CDR3 DNA reads TGTGCCAGCAGTTGGGGGGTGTATGGCTACACCTTC.